Listed below are T cell receptor beta chains from one sample, sequenced in a study of T cells in tumors after PD-1 blockade. The data were produced by immunoSEQ multiplex PCR, yet TCRdb's version contains in-frame clones alone and is incomplete. Of tens of thousands of clones in the sample, roughly 73% were seen once. This specimen was PBMCs, taken before anti-PD-1 treatment. Source of these receptors: a human donor with basal cell carcinoma. Each CDR3 is given with its conserved first and last residue. A D gene is named only where the DNA matches it firmly. Clone size is given for some rows only: seen once, a few or many times, or a class if the clone is expanded.

clone size | J gene | V gene | D gene | CDR3 protein | CDR3 DNA
NA | TRBJ2-1 | TRBV6-6 | NA | CASSYSGGGEQFF | TGTGCCAGCAGTTACTCAGGGGGGGGTGAGCAGTTCTTC
NA | TRBJ2-1 | TRBV7-3 | TRBD2 | CASSSRVGLAGRNDEQFF | TGTGCCAGCAGCTCCAGGGTGGGACTAGCGGGAAGGAACGATGAGCAGTTCTTC
NA | TRBJ2-3 | TRBV10-3 | TRBD2 | CAISDLSGGSTDTQYF | TGTGCCATCAGTGATTTAAGCGGGGGAAGCACAGATACGCAGTATTTT
NA | TRBJ2-3 | TRBV4-1 | NA | CASSQDRTDTQYF | TGCGCCAGCAGCCAAGATCGCACAGATACGCAGTATTTT
NA | TRBJ2-7 | TRBV6-5 | TRBD2 | CASSSTSDSYEQYF | TGTGCCAGCAGTTCGACTAGCGACTCCTACGAGCAGTACTTC
NA | TRBJ1-6 | TRBV11-1 | NA | CASSTRRQALALHF | TGTGCCAGCAGCACCCGTCGACAGGCACTGGCCCTCCACTTT
NA | TRBJ2-7 | TRBV29-1 | TRBD1 | CSALDRDRTYEQYF | TGCAGCGCCTTAGACAGGGACAGAACCTACGAGCAGTACTTC
NA | TRBJ2-1 | TRBV2 | NA | CASSHGGAGAGSSYNEQFF | TGTGCCAGCAGTCATGGGGGGGCGGGGGCGGGGAGCTCCTACAATGAGCAGTTCTTC
few | TRBJ1-5 | TRBV19 | TRBD1 | CASSSGTGGLQPQHF | TGTGCCAGTAGTTCCGGGACAGGGGGCTTGCAGCCCCAGCATTTT
NA | TRBJ2-7 | TRBV30 | NA | CAWSTLDSPYEQYF | TGTGCCTGGAGCACCCTGGACAGTCCCTACGAGCAGTACTTC
NA | TRBJ2-7 | TRBV6-1 | NA | CASSEALQGTMSSYEQYF | TGTGCCAGCAGTGAAGCGCTTCAGGGCACCATGTCCTCCTACGAGCAGTACTTC
NA | TRBJ2-3 | TRBV6-1 | NA | CASSALDSGAGTDTQYF | TGTGCCAGCAGTGCCCTAGATTCGGGGGCCGGAACAGATACGCAGTATTTT
NA | TRBJ2-1 | TRBV2 | TRBD2 | CASRLLAGPYNEQFF | TGTGCCAGCAGACTACTAGCGGGCCCCTACAATGAGCAGTTCTTC
few | TRBJ2-1 | TRBV28 | NA | CASSLSMAGKYNEQFF | TGTGCCAGCAGTTTATCAATGGCGGGAAAATACAATGAGCAGTTCTTC
NA | TRBJ2-1 | TRBV27 | TRBD1 | CASSYDQGARYNEQFF | TGTGCCAGCAGTTACGACCAGGGGGCTCGGTACAATGAGCAGTTCTTC
NA | TRBJ1-4 | TRBV27 | NA | CASSFRAGPTNEKLFF | TGTGCCAGCAGTTTCCGCGCAGGGCCAACTAATGAAAAACTGTTTTTT
NA | TRBJ2-7 | TRBV25-1 | NA | CASRGGLEFSEQYF | TGTGCCAGCAGAGGGGGTCTAGAATTCTCCGAGCAGTACTTC
NA | TRBJ1-2 | TRBV7-9 | NA | CASSLAGGSGIGGGYTF | TGTGCCAGCAGCTTAGCGGGTGGCTCAGGGATTGGTGGTGGCTACACCTTC
NA | TRBJ1-1 | TRBV28 | TRBD1 | CASSLSWTGLEVTEAFF | TGTGCCAGCAGTTTATCTTGGACAGGGTTGGAGGTCACTGAAGCTTTCTTT
NA | TRBJ2-7 | TRBV10-3 | NA | CAITPGLWGEQYF | TGTGCCATCACCCCGGGGCTGTGGGGGGAGCAGTACTTC